The TCR beta chain under discussion was sequenced for a study of shared clonotypes between healthy human individuals. Findings and caveats of the study: On the whole, naive subsets had larger estimated richness than memory subsets had. In several donors, roughly 5.2% of naive CD4 clonotypes appeared in common.

With respect to this clone: Its antigen is unknown.

Investigators spread the genomic DNA of each subset evenly over several immunoSEQ plates. Assay: immunoSEQ multiplex PCR; the TCRdb copy retains only in-frame clones and omits some. This table has 2 million to 3 million clones, approximately 94% appearing once. V lost 5 bases and J lost 3, with 8 bases in between. The germline CDR1 and CDR2 sequences are SEHNR and FQNEAQ (reference sequence). CDR3 length equals 12 residues. What was sequenced was naive CD4+ T cells sorted from blood. Regarding subset: CD45RA+ positively selected. The rearrangement uses TRBV7-9 and TRBJ2-7; D uncertain. The clonotype was recovered from a man between 18 and 35 years old in good health. CDR3 bases: TGTGCCAGCAGCGCTAAAGGCTACGAGCAGTACTTC. This sequence encodes CASSAKGYEQYF.